These 27 T cell receptor beta chains share one sample of origin, sequenced in a study of T-cell memory formation after mild COVID-19. TCRdb independently ran MiXCR on the 5' RACE reads; one entry per CDR3 protein. There are around 130,000 distinct CDR3 sequences in the sample; 13% to 15% occur only once, and around 28% lies in the top ten. The sequenced sample consisted of PBMCs or a T cell subset sorted from them (not recorded which). The receptors here all came from an adult woman who had mild COVID-19 (a few samples of this study predate the infection). Cell type and time point are not known.

The chain couples TRBV5-6 to TRBJ1-6; D possibly corresponds to TRBD1 (6 bases). This CDR3 region has 13 residues. In germline, CDR1 is SGHDT, CDR2 YYEEEE. Trimming took off 0 bases at V and 13 bases at J, with 11 bases between the two ends. Here the CDR3 reads CASSLGGAGPLHF. CDR3 coding DNA: TGTGCCAGCAGCTTGGGGGGGGCCGGGCCCCTCCACTTT.

This rearrangement joins TRBV6-5 to TRBJ1-2, with D perhaps matching TRBD1 (5 bases). Trimming took off 0 bases at V and 4 bases at J, with 9 bases between the two ends. CDR1 MNHEY and CDR2 SVGAGI come from the germline V gene. The CDR3 loop spans 14 amino acids. In nucleotides, the CDR3 is TGTGCCAGCAGTTACTCCGACAGCCTCTATGGCTACACCTTC. Translating it yields CASSYSDSLYGYTF.

This clonotype has just a few counts. The chain has TRBV7-6 and TRBJ2-7; weak D call: TRBD2 (5 bases). The CDR3 covers 14 residues. The germline CDR1 and CDR2 sequences are SGHVS and FNYEAQ. Trimming took off 5 bases at V and 6 bases at J, with 17 bases between the two ends. CDR3 protein: CASSPGLARVEQYF. The CDR3 DNA is TGTGCCAGCAGCCCTGGGTTAGCGCGGGTCGAGCAGTACTTC. Full variable domain (outside the CDR3, taken from reference TRBV7-6 and TRBJ2-7): GAGVSQSPRYKVTKRGQDVALRCDPISGHVSLYWYRQALGQGPEFLTYFNYEAQQDKSGLPNDRFSAERPEGSISTLTIQRTEQRDSAMYRCASSPGLARVEQYFGPGTRLTVT.

There are a few counts of this clonotype. The chain has TRBV5-1 and TRBJ2-7; either TRBD1 or TRBD2 may fit D (5 bases each). The V end lost 3 bases, the J end lost 3 bases, and 10 bases lay between the germline ends. Looked up from germline, CDR1 is SGHRS and CDR2 is YFSETQ. The CDR3 consists of 13 residues. The CDR3 nucleotides are TGCGCCAGCAGCTGGGGGACCGGCTACGAGCAGTACTTC. This encodes CASSWGTGYEQYF.

The gene calls are TRBV19 and TRBJ2-2, with D perhaps TRBD1 (5 bases). V was trimmed by 4 bases and J by 7 bases, leaving 16 bases between them. The CDR3 is 15 amino acids. Germline CDR1 is LNHDA and CDR2 is SQIVND (reference sequence). The CDR3 spells CASSTRAPIVGELFF. In DNA form, the CDR3 reads TGTGCCAGTAGTACCAGGGCCCCTATTGTCGGGGAGCTGTTTTTT.

Ten or more counts support this clonotype. The V gene is TRBV4-2, the J gene TRBJ2-7, with 8 bases identical to TRBD1. Looked up from germline, CDR1 is LGHNA and CDR2 is YNFKEQ. There are 17 residues in the CDR3. J was trimmed by 3 bases and V by 0 bases; bases with no gene match: 10. CDR3 loop: CASSQDPRGTGHYEQYF. CDR3 DNA: TGTGCCAGCAGCCAAGATCCGCGAGGGACAGGCCACTACGAGCAGTACTTC.

In its sample, this clonotype was seen a few times. The chain couples TRBV6-1 to TRBJ1-2, with D possibly being TRBD1 (5 bases). The CDR3 length is 14 residues. Deletions cut 8 bases from V and 8 bases from J, with 21 bases between. Germline V gives CDR1 MNHNS, CDR2 SASEGT. CDR3: CASPCQAGGCGYTF. As DNA, the CDR3 is TGTGCCAGCCCCTGTCAGGCGGGGGGATGCGGCTACACCTTC.

This clonotype was picked up a small number of times. The DNA of the CDR3 is TGTGCCACCAGTGATTCGTTAAGCAATCCAGATACGCAGTATTTT. This translates into CATSDSLSNPDTQYF. The chain has TRBV24-1 and TRBJ2-3; D gene unclear. This CDR3 is 15 amino acids long. Germline CDR1 is KGHDR and CDR2 is SFDVKD. Trimming stripped 2 bases from V and 4 bases from J, with 12 bases between.

This clonotype showed up just a few times. J is TRBJ1-2 and V is TRBV4-3; D gene ambiguous. Germline V gene data show CDR1 as LGHNA and CDR2 as YSLEER. The germline V and J ends were trimmed by 1 base and 0 bases, with 9 bases remaining between them. The CDR3 is made up of 15 amino acids. CDR3 nucleotide sequence: TGCGCCAGCAGCCAAGTCCCGGGATCTAACTATGGCTACACCTTC. Amino acids: CASSQVPGSNYGYTF.

The V and J genes are TRBV7-6 and TRBJ2-1, with TRBD1 matching over 8 bases. CDR1 SGHVS and CDR2 FNYEAQ come from the germline V gene. V dropped 4 bases and J dropped 9; count of bases not matched to a gene: 8. The CDR3 is made up of 14 amino acids. The CDR3, as DNA: TGTGCCAGCAGCTCTAGGACAGGGCAAAGTGAGCAGTTCTTC. This gives the protein CASSSRTGQSEQFF.

The rearrangement uses TRBV7-3 and TRBJ2-1; perhaps TRBD1 as D (6 bases). Trimming shortened V by 2 bases and J by 10 bases, and 12 bases separated the two germline ends. CDR3 length equals 13 residues. Per the germline V gene, CDR1 is SGHTA and CDR2 is FQGTGA. The CDR3 coding sequence is TGTGCCAGCAGCTTAGATCCAGGGGTGGAGCAGTTCTTC. It specifies CASSLDPGVEQFF.

This clonotype was seen a few times. The chain links TRBV4-2 to TRBJ2-1; perhaps TRBD2 as D (5 bases). The V end lost 0 bases, the J end lost 7 bases, and 16 bases lay between the germline ends. The germline gives CDR1 LGHNA, CDR2 YNFKEQ. The CDR3 totals 16 residues. For the CDR3, the DNA is TGTGCCAGCAGCCAAGAGGACTCCCCCTCCAATAATGAGCAGTTCTTC. Encoded protein: CASSQEDSPSNNEQFF.

Remarks on this clonotype: Because the CDR3's place on the DNA is in doubt, the DNA is left out and the CDR3 is given as listed by TCRdb. The rearrangement joins TRBV19 to TRBJ2-7; the table's D call TRBD2 went unverified against the DNA. Per germline, CDR1 LNHDA and CDR2 SQIVND (reference sequence). The CDR3 is 14 amino acids long, termini counted. The CDR3 sequence: CASSIVASGADRNF.

This chain joins TRBV12-3 or TRBV12-4 and TRBJ1-5; D possibly corresponds to TRBD1 (6 bases). CDR3 length equals 15 residues. Trimming shortened V by 5 bases and J by 0 bases, and 11 bases separated the two germline ends. In nucleotides, the CDR3 is TGTGCCAGCAGTCCACAGGGCTATAGCAATCAGCCCCAGCATTTT. Protein product: CASSPQGYSNQPQHF.

This clonotype has more than one count but fewer than ten. The CDR3 DNA is TGTGCCAGCAGCTCCCTACTAGCGGGGGCCTACAATGAGCAGTTCTTC. Translated, it gives CASSSLLAGAYNEQFF. This chain uses TRBV7-9 with TRBJ2-1, with 11 bases matching TRBD2. The CDR3 is made up of 16 amino acids. Germline V CDR1 and CDR2: SEHNR, FQNEAQ (reference sequence). After removal of 4 bases from V and 2 bases from J, the junction contained 4 bases not matched to a gene.

The CDR3 region has the DNA TGTGCCAGCAGCCAACGCCAGGAGAGCTCCTACGAGCAGTACTTC. Its protein is CASSQRQESSYEQYF. The V gene is TRBV4-2, the J gene TRBJ2-7, with D unclear. In germline, CDR1 is LGHNA, CDR2 YNFKEQ. The V and J ends lost 2 bases and 0 bases respectively, with 11 bases between them. The CDR3 extends over 15 amino acids.

This clonotype turned up a few times. V and J are TRBV5-1 and TRBJ2-7; D remains unclear. V lost 0 bases and J 6 bases, leaving 7 bases between the germline ends. The CDR3 totals 12 residues. CDR1 and CDR2 from the germline V gene are SGHRS and YFSETQ. The CDR3 DNA sequence: TGCGCCAGCAGCTTGGCGCCCGGCGAGCAGTACTTC. It translates to CASSLAPGEQYF.

The chain combines TRBV12-3 or TRBV12-4 with TRBJ2-1, with D hard to call. V was clipped by 3 bases and J by 0 bases, with 6 bases between them. CDR3 size: 14 residues. CDR3 residues: CASSLESSYNEQFF. CDR3 in DNA: TGTGCCAGCAGTTTGGAGAGCTCCTACAATGAGCAGTTCTTC.

V and J are TRBV24-1 and TRBJ2-3, with D unclear. CDR1 is KGHDR and CDR2 is SFDVKD in the germline V gene. The CDR3 spans 12 residues. Between the trimmed V and J ends, which lost 5 bases and 3 bases, there was a span of 5 bases. DNA for the CDR3: TGTGCCACCAGTGGACAAACAGATACGCAGTATTTT. This codes for CATSGQTDTQYF.

The chain is built from TRBV5-6 and TRBJ2-1; D remains unclear. Trimming cost V 0 bases and J 14 bases, with 9 bases left between them. Germline lookup yields CDR1 SGHDT and CDR2 YYEEEE. The CDR3 sequence is 11 residues long. The CDR3, as DNA: TGTGCCAGCAGCTTGGCGGGTCGGGAGTTCTTC. Residues: CASSLAGREFF.

This clonotype was detected ten times or more. The germline gene is not matched at one end of the junction; a read error may be the cause. This sequence joins TRBV20-1 and TRBJ2-3; 11 bases align to TRBD2. The CDR3 is 15 amino acids. Per germline, CDR1 DFQATT and CDR2 SNEGSKA (reference sequence). The CDR3 DNA reads TGCAGCGCTAGGGGGTTAGCGGGAGGGCTGGATACGCAGTATTTT. Translated: CSARGLAGGLDTQYF.

At least ten counts were recorded for this clonotype. The V call is TRBV12-3 or TRBV12-4, the J call TRBJ2-3, with D unclear. The V end was cut by 5 bases, the J end by 5 bases, with 11 bases between. The CDR3 is 13 amino acids. The CDR3 sequence: CASSRVSLDTQYF. CDR3 in DNA: TGTGCCAGCAGTCGCGTAAGCCTAGATACGCAGTATTTT.

This clonotype showed up just a few times. The chain combines TRBV27 with TRBJ1-5, with 7 bases that match TRBD1. Germline V gives CDR1 MNHEY, CDR2 SMNVEV (reference sequence). The CDR3 length is 14 residues. V was clipped by 8 bases and J by 6 bases; unmatched bases: 10. DNA of the CDR3: TGTGCCAGCGGGAGTTTGAGGGGGCCTCAGCCCCAGCATTTT. Encoded protein: CASGSLRGPQPQHF.

This clonotype occurred many times. The chain joins TRBV5-1 to TRBJ1-5, with D possibly matching TRBD1 (5 bases). Trimming removed 0 bases from V and 3 bases from J, with 10 bases in between. The CDR3 length is 15 residues. Germline lookup yields CDR1 SGHRS and CDR2 YFSETQ. The CDR3 reads CASSLGTGINQPQHF. Here the CDR3 DNA reads TGCGCCAGCAGCTTGGGCACAGGAATCAATCAGCCCCAGCATTTT.

V is TRBV7-6 and J is TRBJ1-4, with D unclear. The V end was cut by 1 base, the J end by 7 bases, with 13 bases between. The germline CDR1 and CDR2 sequences are SGHVS and FNYEAQ. The CDR3 sequence is 15 residues long. This CDR3 is CASSLGGGPGEKLFF. The CDR3 nucleotides read TGTGCCAGCAGCTTAGGGGGAGGGCCCGGTGAAAAACTGTTTTTT.

The V and J genes are TRBV9 and TRBJ1-2; D gene uncertain. V lost 0 bases, J lost 8 bases, and 11 bases lay in between. This CDR3 is built from 13 residues. The germline gives CDR1 SGDLS, CDR2 YYNGEE. This chain's CDR3 is CASSVGSLDGYTF. The CDR3 nucleotides read TGTGCCAGCAGCGTAGGTTCGCTGGACGGCTACACCTTC.

This clonotype has more than one count but fewer than ten. This chain connects TRBV11-2 to TRBJ2-7; tentatively, D is TRBD2 (6 bases). There are 17 residues in the CDR3. V lost 0 bases to trimming and J lost 0 bases, with 15 bases between them. Germline V CDR1 and CDR2: SGHAT, FQNNGV. The CDR3 region is CASSLDPATGSSYEQYF. The CDR3 DNA reads TGTGCCAGCAGCTTAGATCCAGCTACCGGGAGCTCCTACGAGCAGTACTTC.